This is a list of T cell receptor beta chains from one sample in a study of OX40 agonist ivuxolimab in advanced cancers. Here immunoSEQ multiplex PCR was the method, and the copy in TCRdb shows in-frame clones only, minus some. The table records 65,000 to 100,000 clones, 70% to 90% of them present only once. The material was CD4+ or CD8+ T cells sorted from blood, obtained in a trial of the OX40 agonist ivuxolimab. The receptors derive from an adult with an advanced solid tumor such as melanoma, head and neck, liver or kidney cancer. The CDR3 runs from the conserved cysteine through the conserved F or W. The D gene is left open where the match is weak. Some rows mark clone size as missing; the rest say once, few, many or name a class of expanded clone.

abundance	v_gene	d_gene	j_gene	CDR3aa	CDR3nt
.	TRBV25-1	.	TRBJ2-7	CASSGGSVGLRGYEQYF	TGTGCCAGCAGTGGAGGTTCCGTCGGCCTCCGGGGCTACGAGCAGTACTTC
.	TRBV7-6	TRBD2	TRBJ2-1	CASSLTGTSGYNEQFF	TGTGCCAGCAGCTTAACCGGGACTAGCGGATACAATGAGCAGTTCTTC
.	TRBV13	.	TRBJ2-7	CASSLGHVNTETYEQYF	TGTGCCAGCAGCTTAGGCCACGTTAACACAGAGACCTACGAGCAGTACTTC
.	TRBV30	.	TRBJ1-2	CAWGGSYYGYTF	TGTGCCTGGGGAGGAAGCTACTATGGCTACACCTTC
.	TRBV2	.	TRBJ2-3	CASGASYTSTDTQYF	TGTGCCAGCGGGGCCAGCTATACTAGCACAGATACGCAGTATTTT
.	TRBV4-3	TRBD2	TRBJ2-7	CASSQERGSYMPQYF	TGCGCCAGCAGCCAAGAGCGGGGGTCTTACATGCCCCAGTACTTC
.	TRBV5-6	TRBD2	TRBJ2-2	CASSLVTSGITGELFF	TGTGCCAGCAGCTTGGTGACTAGCGGGATCACCGGGGAGCTGTTTTTT
once	TRBV19	TRBD2	TRBJ2-1	CASSIGVGLAANEQFF	TGTGCCAGTAGTATAGGAGTTGGACTAGCCGCAAATGAGCAGTTCTTC
few	TRBV18	.	TRBJ2-5	CASSPDLLQEGNQYF	TGTGCCAGCTCACCGGATCTGTTGCAAGAAGGCAACCAGTACTTC
.	TRBV28	.	TRBJ1-5	CASSFQGNPNQPQHF	TGTGCCAGCAGTTTCCAGGGGAACCCCAATCAGCCCCAGCATTTT
.	TRBV7-2	.	TRBJ2-4	CASSLAAGQNIQYF	TGTGCCAGCAGCTTAGCCGCAGGCCAAAACATTCAGTACTTC
.	TRBV19	.	TRBJ2-2	CASSIGIGPPGELFF	TGTGCCAGTAGTATAGGGATCGGTCCTCCCGGGGAGCTGTTTTTT
once	TRBV5-1	.	TRBJ1-3	CASSLDPGGNTIYF	TGCGCCAGCAGCTTGGATCCTGGAGGAAACACCATATATTTT
.	TRBV9	TRBD1	TRBJ2-5	CASTLGVTGGQETQYF	TGTGCCAGCACCTTAGGAGTGACAGGGGGCCAAGAGACCCAGTACTTC
.	TRBV11-2	TRBD2	TRBJ2-7	CASSPRWDYYEQYF	TGTGCCAGCAGCCCAAGATGGGACTACTACGAGCAGTACTTC
.	TRBV5-1	TRBD2	TRBJ2-1	CASSLVASGDIGEQFF	TGCGCCAGCAGCTTGGTGGCTAGCGGAGATATAGGTGAGCAGTTCTTC
.	TRBV28	TRBD2	TRBJ2-2	CASSQAGDTGELFF	TGTGCCAGCTCACAAGCGGGAGACACCGGGGAGCTGTTTTTT
once	TRBV6-6	TRBD1	TRBJ2-7	CATERGREQYF	TGTGCCACCGAGAGGGGGCGCGAGCAGTACTTC
.	TRBV7-8	.	TRBJ2-3	CASSLVGGGSGRTQYF	TGTGCCAGCAGCTTAGTGGGGGGCGGCTCGGGACGTACGCAGTATTTT
.	TRBV7-9	.	TRBJ2-7	CASSLVRGDGEQYF	TGTGCCAGCAGCTTAGTTCGGGGAGACGGCGAGCAGTACTTC
.	TRBV28	.	TRBJ2-2	CASAVSGELFF	TGTGCCAGCGCCGTGTCCGGGGAGCTGTTTTTT